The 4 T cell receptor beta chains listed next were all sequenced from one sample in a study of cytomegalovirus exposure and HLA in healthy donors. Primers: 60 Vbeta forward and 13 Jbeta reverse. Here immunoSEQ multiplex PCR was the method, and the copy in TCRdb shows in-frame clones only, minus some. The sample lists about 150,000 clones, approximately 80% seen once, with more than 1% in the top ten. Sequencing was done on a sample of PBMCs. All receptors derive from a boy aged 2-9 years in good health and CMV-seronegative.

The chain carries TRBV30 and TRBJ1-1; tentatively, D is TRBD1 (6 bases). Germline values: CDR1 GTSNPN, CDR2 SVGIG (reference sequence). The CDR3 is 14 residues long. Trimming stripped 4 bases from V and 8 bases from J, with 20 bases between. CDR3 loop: CAWKYRVLYSEAFF. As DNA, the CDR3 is TGTGCCTGGAAGTACAGGGTACTCTATTCCGAAGCTTTCTTT.

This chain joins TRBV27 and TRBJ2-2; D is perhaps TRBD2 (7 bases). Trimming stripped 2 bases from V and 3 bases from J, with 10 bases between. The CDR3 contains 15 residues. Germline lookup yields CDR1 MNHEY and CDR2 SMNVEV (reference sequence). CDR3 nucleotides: TGTGCCAGCAGTTTAAGGGGGGGAGACACCGGGGAGCTGTTTTTT. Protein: CASSLRGGDTGELFF.

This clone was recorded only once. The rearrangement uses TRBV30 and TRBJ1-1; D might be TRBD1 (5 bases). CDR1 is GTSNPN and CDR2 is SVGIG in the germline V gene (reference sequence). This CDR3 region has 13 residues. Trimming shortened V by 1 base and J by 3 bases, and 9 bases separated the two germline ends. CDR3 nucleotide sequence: TGTGCCTGGAGTGAGGGGACTTACACTGAAGCTTTCTTT. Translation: CAWSEGTYTEAFF.

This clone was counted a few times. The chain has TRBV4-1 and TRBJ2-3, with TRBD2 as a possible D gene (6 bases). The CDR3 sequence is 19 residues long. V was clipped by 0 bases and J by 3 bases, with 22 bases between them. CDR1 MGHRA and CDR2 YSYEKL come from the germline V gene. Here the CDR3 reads CASSQENGMGGVLTDTQYF. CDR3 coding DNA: TGCGCCAGCAGCCAAGAAAATGGTATGGGGGGAGTATTAACAGATACGCAGTATTTT.